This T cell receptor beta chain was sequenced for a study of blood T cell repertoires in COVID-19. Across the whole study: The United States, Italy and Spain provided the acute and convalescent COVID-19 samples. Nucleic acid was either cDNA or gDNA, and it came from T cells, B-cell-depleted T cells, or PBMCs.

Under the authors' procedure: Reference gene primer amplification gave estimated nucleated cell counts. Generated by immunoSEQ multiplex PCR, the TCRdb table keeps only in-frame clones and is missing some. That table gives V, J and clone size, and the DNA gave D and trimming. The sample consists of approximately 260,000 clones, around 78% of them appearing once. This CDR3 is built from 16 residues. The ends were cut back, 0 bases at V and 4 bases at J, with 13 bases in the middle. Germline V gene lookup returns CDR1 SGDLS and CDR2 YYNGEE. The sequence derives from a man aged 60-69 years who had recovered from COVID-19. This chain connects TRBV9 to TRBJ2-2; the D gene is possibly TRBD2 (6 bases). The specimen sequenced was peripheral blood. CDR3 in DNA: TGTGCCAGCAGCGTAGCTGCGGGGTATAGCACCGGGGAGCTGTTTTTT. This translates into CASSVAAGYSTGELFF.